The clone carrying this TCR beta chain was seen many times. This CDR3 is built from 14 residues. From germline, CDR1 is SGDLS and CDR2 YYNGEE. The J segment lost 2 bases and the V segment lost 4 bases, leaving 2 bases of the junction unmatched. From the 5' RACE reads, TCRdb called clonotypes with MiXCR, one entry per CDR3 protein. The sample has 35,000 to 40,000 distinct CDR3 sequences; approximately 10% are singletons. These data come from a study of neurological immune-mediated disorders. The sequence derives from a woman under 40 with HTLV-1-associated myelopathy (HAM/TSP). This chain joins TRBV9 and TRBJ1-5; 8 bases fit TRBD1. The sequencing input was CD4+ T cells from blood. The CDR3 protein is CASSQTGGNQPQHF. The DNA for the CDR3 is TGTGCCAGCAGCCAGACAGGGGGCAATCAGCCCCAGCATTTT.